In this sample, the clone carrying this TCR beta chain turned up many times. No antigen is known for it. The sample is drawn from a study of post-analysis software for immune sequencing data. General observations from the study: Significantly decreased normalized Chao1 diversity was recorded for multiple sclerosis patients relative to controls. Among 4 or 5 TRBV segments more frequent in patients than controls were TRBV5-6, TRBV5-1 and TRBV20-1. The F measure placed samples prepared in the same batch into strongly shared clusters.

The CDR3 runs to 16 residues. V was pared by 4 bases and J by 0 bases, with 6 bases of the junction left unmatched. Per the germline V gene, CDR1 is SGHVS and CDR2 is FQNEAQ. Unique molecular identifiers were built into the TCR beta cDNA libraries. It was from about 1 to 10 million T cells that approximately 500,000 cDNA molecules came. TCRdb itself ran the PCR reads through MiXCR, one entry per CDR3 protein. Of 650,000 to 900,000 distinct CDR3 sequences in the sample, more than 45% are singletons; the top ten hold roughly 4.4%. The receptor comes from a girl aged 10 to 17 with multiple sclerosis. J is TRBJ2-3 and V is TRBV7-8; 8 nucleotides match TRBD2. The sequenced sample was blood. This CDR3 reads CASSSWTSPSTDTQYF. The CDR3 DNA is TGTGCCAGCAGCTCCTGGACTAGCCCTAGCACAGATACGCAGTATTTT.